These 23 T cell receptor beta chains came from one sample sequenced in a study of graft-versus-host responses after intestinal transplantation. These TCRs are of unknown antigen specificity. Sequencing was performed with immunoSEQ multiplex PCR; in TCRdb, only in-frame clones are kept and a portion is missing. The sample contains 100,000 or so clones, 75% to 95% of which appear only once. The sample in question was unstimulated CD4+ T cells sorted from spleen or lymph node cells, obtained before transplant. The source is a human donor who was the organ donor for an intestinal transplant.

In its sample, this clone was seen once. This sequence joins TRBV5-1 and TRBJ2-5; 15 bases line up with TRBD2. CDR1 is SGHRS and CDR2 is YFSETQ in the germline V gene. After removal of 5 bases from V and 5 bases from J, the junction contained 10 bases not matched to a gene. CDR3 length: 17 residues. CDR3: CASSLGLAGGPSETQYF. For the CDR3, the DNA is TGCGCCAGCAGTTTAGGACTAGCGGGGGGGCCGTCGGAGACCCAGTACTTC.

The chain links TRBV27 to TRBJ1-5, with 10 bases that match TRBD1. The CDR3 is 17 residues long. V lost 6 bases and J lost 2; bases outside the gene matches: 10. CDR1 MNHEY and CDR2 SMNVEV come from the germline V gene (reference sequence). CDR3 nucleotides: TGTGCCAGCAGATCCGATACCGGGACAGGGGGCAATCAGCCCCAGCATTTT. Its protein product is CASRSDTGTGGNQPQHF.

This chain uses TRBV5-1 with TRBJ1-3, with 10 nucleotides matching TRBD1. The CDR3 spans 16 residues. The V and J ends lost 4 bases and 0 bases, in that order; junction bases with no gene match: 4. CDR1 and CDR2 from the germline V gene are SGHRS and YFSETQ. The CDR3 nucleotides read TGCGCCAGCAGCAAGACAGGGGGCGACTCTGGAAACACCATATATTTT. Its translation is CASSKTGGDSGNTIYF.

The chain's CDR3 is CASSLGQGWGSYEQYF. CDR3 in DNA: TGTGCCAGCAGCTTGGGGCAGGGGTGGGGCTCCTACGAGCAGTACTTC. The chain carries TRBV5-6 and TRBJ2-7, with D possibly TRBD1 on 6 matching bases. The V and J ends lost 0 bases and 0 bases respectively, with 13 bases between them. Germline V gene lookup returns CDR1 SGHDT and CDR2 YYEEEE. This CDR3 comprises 16 residues. Filled out from reference TRBV5-6 and TRBJ2-7, the complete variable domain reads DAGVTQSPTHLIKTRGQQVTLRCSPKSGHDTVSWYQQALGQGPQFIFQYYEEEERQRGNFPDRFSGHQFPNYSSELNVNALLLGDSALYLCASSLGQGWGSYEQYFGPGTRLTVT.

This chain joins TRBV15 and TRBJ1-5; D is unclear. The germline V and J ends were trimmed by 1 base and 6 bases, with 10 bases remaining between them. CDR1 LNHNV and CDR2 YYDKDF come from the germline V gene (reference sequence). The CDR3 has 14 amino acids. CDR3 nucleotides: TGTGCCACCAGCAGAGGGGAGACTCCTCAGCCCCAGCATTTT. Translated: CATSRGETPQPQHF.

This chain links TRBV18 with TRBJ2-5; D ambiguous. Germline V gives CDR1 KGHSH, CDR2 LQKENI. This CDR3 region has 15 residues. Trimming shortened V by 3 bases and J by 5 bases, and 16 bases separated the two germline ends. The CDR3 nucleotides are TGTGCCAGCTCACCGGTGTCCGGGTTAGAGGAGACCCAGTACTTC. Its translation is CASSPVSGLEETQYF.

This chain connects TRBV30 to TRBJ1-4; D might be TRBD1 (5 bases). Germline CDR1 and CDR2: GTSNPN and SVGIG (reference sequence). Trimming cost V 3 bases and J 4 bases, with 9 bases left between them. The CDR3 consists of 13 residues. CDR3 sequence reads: CAWSRQFNEKLFF. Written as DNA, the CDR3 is TGTGCCTGGAGCCGACAGTTTAATGAAAAACTGTTTTTT.

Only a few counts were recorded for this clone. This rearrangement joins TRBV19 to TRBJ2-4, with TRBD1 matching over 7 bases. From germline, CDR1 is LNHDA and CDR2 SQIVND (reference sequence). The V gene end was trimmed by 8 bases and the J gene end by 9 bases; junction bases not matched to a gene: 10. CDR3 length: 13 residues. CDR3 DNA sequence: TGTGCCAGTGGACAGGAGGACCAGGGCATTCAGTACTTC. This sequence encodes CASGQEDQGIQYF.

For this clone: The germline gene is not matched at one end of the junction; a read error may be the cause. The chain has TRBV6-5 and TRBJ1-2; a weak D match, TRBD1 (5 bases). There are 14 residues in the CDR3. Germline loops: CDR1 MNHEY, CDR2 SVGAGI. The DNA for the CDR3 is TGTGCCAGCAGTCACTCCCCGGGACTTAATGGCTACACCTTC. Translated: CASSHSPGLNGYTF.

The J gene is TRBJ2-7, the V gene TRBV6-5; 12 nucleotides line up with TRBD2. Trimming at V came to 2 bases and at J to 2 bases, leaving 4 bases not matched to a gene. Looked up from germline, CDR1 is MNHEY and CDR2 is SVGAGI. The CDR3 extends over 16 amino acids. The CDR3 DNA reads TGTGCCAGCAGTTACCCTACTAGCGGGGGGCCCTACGAGCAGTACTTC. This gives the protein CASSYPTSGGPYEQYF.

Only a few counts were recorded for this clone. CDR3 amino acids: CASSLDGATNEKLFF. In nucleotides, the CDR3 is TGTGCCAGCAGCTTAGACGGTGCAACTAATGAAAAACTGTTTTTT. The gene calls are TRBV11-2 and TRBJ1-4; D is undetermined. The CDR3 sequence is 15 residues long. Germline assignment: CDR1 SGHAT and CDR2 FQNNGV. The V gene lost 0 bases and the J gene lost 0 bases, with 5 bases spanning the gap.

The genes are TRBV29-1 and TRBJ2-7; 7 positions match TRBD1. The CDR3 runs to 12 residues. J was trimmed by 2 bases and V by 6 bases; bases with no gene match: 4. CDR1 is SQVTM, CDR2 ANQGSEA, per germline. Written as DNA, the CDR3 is TGCAGCGTGAGGGACAGCGCCTACGAGCAGTACTTC. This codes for CSVRDSAYEQYF.

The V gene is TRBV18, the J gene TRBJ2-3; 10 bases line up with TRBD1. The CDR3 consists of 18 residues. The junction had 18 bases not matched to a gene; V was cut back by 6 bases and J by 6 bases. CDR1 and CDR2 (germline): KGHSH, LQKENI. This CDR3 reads CASSPRRAGTGETDTQYF. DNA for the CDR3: TGTGCCAGCTCTCCCAGGCGAGCCGGGACAGGGGAGACCGATACGCAGTATTTT. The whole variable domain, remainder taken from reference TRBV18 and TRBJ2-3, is NAGVMQNPRHLVRRRGQEARLRCSPMKGHSHVYWYRQLPEEGLKFMVYLQKENIIDESGMPKERFSAEFPKEGPSILRIQQVVRGDSAAYFCASSPRRAGTGETDTQYFGPGTRLTVL.

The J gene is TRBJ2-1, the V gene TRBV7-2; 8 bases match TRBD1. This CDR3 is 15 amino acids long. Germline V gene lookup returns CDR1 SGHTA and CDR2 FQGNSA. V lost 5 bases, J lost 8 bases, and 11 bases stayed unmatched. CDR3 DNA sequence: TGTGCCAGCAGCCCGAGGACAGGGAGGATCGATGAGCAGTTCTTC. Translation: CASSPRTGRIDEQFF.

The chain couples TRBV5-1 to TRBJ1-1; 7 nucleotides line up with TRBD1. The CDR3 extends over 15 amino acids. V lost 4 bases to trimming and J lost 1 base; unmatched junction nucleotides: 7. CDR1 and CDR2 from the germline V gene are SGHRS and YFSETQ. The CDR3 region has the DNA TGCGCCAGCAGCCCTTCCCGGACAGGGAACACTGAAGCTTTCTTT. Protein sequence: CASSPSRTGNTEAFF.

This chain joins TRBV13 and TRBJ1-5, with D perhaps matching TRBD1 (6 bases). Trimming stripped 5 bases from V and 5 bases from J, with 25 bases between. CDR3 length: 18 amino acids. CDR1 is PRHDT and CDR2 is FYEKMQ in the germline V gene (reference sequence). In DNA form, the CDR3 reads TGTGCCAGCAGCCCGGAGGATTCCCAGGGACATTCCGATCAGCCCCAGCATTTT. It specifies CASSPEDSQGHSDQPQHF. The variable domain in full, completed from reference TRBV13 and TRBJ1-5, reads AAGVIQSPRHLIKEKRETATLKCYPIPRHDTVYWYQQGPGQDPQFLISFYEKMQSDKGSIPDRFSAQQFSDYHSELNMSSLELGDSALYFCASSPEDSQGHSDQPQHFGDGTRLSIL.

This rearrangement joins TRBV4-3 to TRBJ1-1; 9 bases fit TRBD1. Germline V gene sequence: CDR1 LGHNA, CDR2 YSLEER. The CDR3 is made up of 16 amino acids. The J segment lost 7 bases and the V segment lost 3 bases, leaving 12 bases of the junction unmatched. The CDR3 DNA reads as TGCGCCAGCAGCCAGGGACCTTCGGACAGGGGATTTGAAGCTTTCTTT. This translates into CASSQGPSDRGFEAFF.

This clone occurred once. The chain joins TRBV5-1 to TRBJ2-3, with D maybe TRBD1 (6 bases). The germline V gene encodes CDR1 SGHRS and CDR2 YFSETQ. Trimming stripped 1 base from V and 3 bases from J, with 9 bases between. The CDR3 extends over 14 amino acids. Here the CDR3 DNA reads TGCGCCAGCAGCTTGTATCAGGGGACAGATACGCAGTATTTT. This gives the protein CASSLYQGTDTQYF. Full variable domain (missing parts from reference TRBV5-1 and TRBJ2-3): KAGVTQTPRYLIKTRGQQVTLSCSPISGHRSVSWYQQTPGQGLQFLFEYFSETQRNKGNFPGRFSGRQFSNSRSEMNVSTLELGDSALYLCASSLYQGTDTQYFGPGTRLTVL.

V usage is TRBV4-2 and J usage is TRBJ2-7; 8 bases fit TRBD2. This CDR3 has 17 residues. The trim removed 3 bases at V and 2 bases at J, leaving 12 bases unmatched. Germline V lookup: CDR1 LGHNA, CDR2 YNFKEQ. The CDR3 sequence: CASSHGDGVGGAYEQYF. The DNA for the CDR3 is TGTGCCAGCAGCCATGGGGATGGGGTCGGGGGGGCCTACGAGCAGTACTTC.

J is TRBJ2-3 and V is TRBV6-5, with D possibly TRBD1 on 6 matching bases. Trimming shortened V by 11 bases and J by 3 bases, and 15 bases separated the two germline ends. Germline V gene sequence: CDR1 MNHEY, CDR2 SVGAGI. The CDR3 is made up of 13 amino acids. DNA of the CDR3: TGTGCCGAGACAGGTTTTCCGACAGATACGCAGTATTTT. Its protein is CAETGFPTDTQYF.

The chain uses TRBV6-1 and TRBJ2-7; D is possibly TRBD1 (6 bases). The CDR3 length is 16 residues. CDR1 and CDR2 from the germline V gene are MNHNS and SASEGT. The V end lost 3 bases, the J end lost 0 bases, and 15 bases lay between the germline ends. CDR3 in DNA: TGTGCCAGCAGTGAGTGGGGGCCCCCCCTCTCCTACGAGCAGTACTTC. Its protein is CASSEWGPPLSYEQYF.

The CDR3 DNA reads TGTGCCAGCAGCCCCCGAGGAGTAGCGGGGGGATTCCAAGAGACCCAGTACTTC. Protein: CASSPRGVAGGFQETQYF. The rearrangement joins TRBV4-2 to TRBJ2-5, with TRBD2 identical over 10 bases. Trimming cost V 4 bases and J 1 base; bases outside gene matches: 12. The CDR3 is 18 residues long. Germline lookup yields CDR1 LGHNA and CDR2 YNFKEQ.

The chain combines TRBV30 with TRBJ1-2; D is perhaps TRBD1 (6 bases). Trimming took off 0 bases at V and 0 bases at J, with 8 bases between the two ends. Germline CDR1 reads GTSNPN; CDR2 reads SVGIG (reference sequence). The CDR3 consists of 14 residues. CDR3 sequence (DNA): TGTGCCTGGAGTGTACAGGGAACTAACTATGGCTACACCTTC. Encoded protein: CAWSVQGTNYGYTF.